The present TCR beta chain was sequenced within a study of cytomegalovirus exposure and HLA in healthy donors. Clones were read by immunoSEQ multiplex PCR, and TCRdb kept only the in-frame ones, dropping some. The sample lists 300,000 or so clones, roughly 87% occurring once. Sequencing was carried out using PBMCs. The TCR originated in a man under 40 in good health and CMV-seronegative.

The CDR3 bases are TGCGCCAGCAGTGAACAGCCGGATGACTACGAGCAGTACTTC. It yields the protein CASSEQPDDYEQYF. The chain links TRBV4-3 to TRBJ2-7; unclear D gene. Trimming stripped 6 bases from V and 3 bases from J, with 15 bases between. Germline CDR1 LGHNA, CDR2 YSLEER. The CDR3 spans 14 residues.